This TCR beta chain originates from a study of cytomegalovirus exposure and HLA in healthy donors. Findings and caveats of the study: In vitro data verified a few CMV-associated chains as specific for CMV antigens.

The CDR3 spans 15 residues. Germline values: CDR1 MNHEY, CDR2 SMNVEV (reference sequence). With 6 bases clipped from V and 3 bases from J, the junction kept 10 bases outside the gene matches. Regarding this clone: Its antigen is not identified.

Here immunoSEQ multiplex PCR was the method, and the copy in TCRdb shows in-frame clones only, minus some. The sample contains 110,000 to 150,000 clones, 94% of which appear only once. This receptor was taken from a young man in good health and CMV-seropositive. The V and J genes are TRBV27 and TRBJ1-2; TRBD1 matches at 7 bases. Sequenced material: PBMCs. CDR3: CASRSDREADYGYTF. The DNA of the CDR3 is TGTGCCAGCAGGTCAGACAGGGAGGCTGACTATGGCTACACCTTC.